This T cell receptor beta chain is drawn from a study of neurological immune-mediated disorders. Per the germline V gene, CDR1 is LNHDA and CDR2 is SQIVND (reference sequence). The CDR3 runs to 17 residues. V lost 3 bases and J lost 2; bases outside the gene matches: 11. TCRdb fed the 5' RACE reads into MiXCR, producing one record per CDR3 protein. The sample holds about 48,000 distinct CDR3 sequences; around 10% are singletons and the top ten take over 20%. This clonotype has a count of ten or more. Input material: PBMCs. V is TRBV19 and J is TRBJ2-7; TRBD1 aligns across 9 bases. The receptor comes from a woman aged 40 to 50 with HTLV-1-associated myelopathy (HAM/TSP). The CDR3 spells CASSMGQGIVRPYEQYF. CDR3 nucleotide sequence: TGTGCCAGTAGTATGGGACAGGGTATCGTCCGGCCCTACGAGCAGTACTTC.